Below, 21 T cell receptor beta chains from the same sample are listed, as sequenced in a study of blood T cell repertoires in COVID-19. Clones were sequenced by immunoSEQ multiplex PCR, and TCRdb holds only the in-frame ones, with some missing. In the table there are a few hundred thousand clones, 88% of which are singletons. Sequencing used PBMCs or T cells enriched from blood (not recorded which). The origin of the receptors is a woman aged 45 to 65 with acute COVID-19.

The J gene is TRBJ1-2, the V gene TRBV11-2; a weak D match, TRBD1 (5 bases). The CDR3 length is 13 residues. The germline gives CDR1 SGHAT, CDR2 FQNNGV. V was pared by 1 base and J by 7 bases, with 10 bases between. The CDR3 is CASSLAEGVGYTF. CDR3 sequence (DNA): TGTGCCAGCAGCTTAGCGGAAGGGGTTGGCTACACCTTC.

The J gene is TRBJ2-5, the V gene TRBV18; D gene ambiguous. Trimming took off 6 bases at V and 4 bases at J, with 12 bases between the two ends. Germline V gene lookup returns CDR1 KGHSH and CDR2 LQKENI. The CDR3 contains 13 residues. The CDR3 spells CASSNVERETQYF. The CDR3 DNA sequence: TGTGCCAGCTCCAATGTAGAACGAGAGACCCAGTACTTC.

The J gene is TRBJ2-7, the V gene TRBV2; TRBD2 is a possible D gene (6 bases). V was cut by 7 bases and J by 0 bases, with 16 bases left in between. Germline V lookup: CDR1 SNHLY, CDR2 FYNNEI. The CDR3 has 15 residues. CDR3 in amino acids: CASTSGDFSSYEQYF. CDR3 nucleotide sequence: TGTGCCAGCACCTCCGGGGACTTCTCCTCCTACGAGCAGTACTTC. The whole variable domain, filled in from reference TRBV2 and TRBJ2-7, reads EPEVTQTPSHQVTQMGQEVILRCVPISNHLYFYWYRQILGQKVEFLVSFYNNEISEKSEIFDDQFSVERPDGSNFTLKIRSTKLEDSAMYFCASTSGDFSSYEQYFGPGTRLTVT.

CDR3 nucleotides: TGTGCCAGCAGCCGCGACAGGTTCACTGAAGCTTTCTTT. This gives the protein CASSRDRFTEAFF. This rearrangement joins TRBV4-2 to TRBJ1-1; tentative D call: TRBD1 (6 bases). The CDR3 is 13 residues long. The V gene lost 4 bases and the J gene lost 4 bases, with 10 bases spanning the gap. Germline loops: CDR1 LGHNA, CDR2 YNFKEQ.

The chain links TRBV5-4 to TRBJ2-7, with 8 nucleotides matching TRBD2. Unmatched junction bases numbered 4, after V lost 5 bases and J lost 0 bases. The germline V gene encodes CDR1 SGHNT and CDR2 YYREEE (reference sequence). The CDR3 contains 14 residues. The CDR3 is CASRLAGSSYEQYF. In DNA form, the CDR3 reads TGTGCCAGCAGGCTAGCGGGCTCCTCCTACGAGCAGTACTTC.

The chain links TRBV7-2 to TRBJ2-5, with TRBD1 as a possible D gene (5 bases). Trimming stripped 1 base from V and 2 bases from J, with 5 bases between. Germline CDR1 reads SGHTA; CDR2 reads FQGNSA. The CDR3 sequence is 13 residues long. CDR3 sequence: CASSLGQQETQYF. CDR3 coding DNA: TGTGCCAGCAGCTTAGGACAGCAAGAGACCCAGTACTTC. Drawing the rest from reference TRBV7-2 and TRBJ2-5, the complete variable domain is GAGVSQSPSNKVTEKGKDVELRCDPISGHTALYWYRQSLGQGLEFLIYFQGNSAPDKSGLPSDRFSAERTGGSVSTLTIQRTQQEDSAVYLCASSLGQQETQYFGPGTRLLVL.

The chain couples TRBV24-1 to TRBJ1-2; TRBD1 might be the D (5 bases). This CDR3 has 14 residues. The germline V and J ends were trimmed by 3 bases and 4 bases, with 11 bases remaining between them. Germline V gives CDR1 KGHDR, CDR2 SFDVKD. Here the CDR3 reads CATSDVDSAYGYTF. The CDR3 nucleotides are TGTGCCACCAGTGATGTCGACAGCGCCTATGGCTACACCTTC.

The chain employs TRBV7-9 and TRBJ1-2; D not resolved. The CDR3 length is 13 residues. Germline CDR1 is SEHNR and CDR2 is FQNEAQ (reference sequence). V lost 0 bases, J lost 1 base, and 3 bases lay in between. CDR3 bases: TGTGCCAGCAGCTTAGCACTTAACTATGGCTACACCTTC. It is translated as CASSLALNYGYTF. Filled out from reference TRBV7-9 and TRBJ1-2, the complete variable domain reads DTGVSQNPRHKITKRGQNVTFRCDPISEHNRLYWYRQTLGQGPEFLTYFQNEAQLEKSRLLSDRFSAERPKGSFSTLEIQRTEQGDSAMYLCASSLALNYGYTFGSGTRLTVV.

In nucleotides, the CDR3 is TGCGCCACCAGTAAAGGAAGTAGCGTGTTAGAGACCCAGTACTTC. This sequence encodes CATSKGSSVLETQYF. V is TRBV5-1 and J is TRBJ2-5; tentative D call: TRBD2 (5 bases). The CDR3 runs to 15 residues. Per germline, CDR1 SGHRS and CDR2 YFSETQ. The germline V and J ends were trimmed by 9 bases and 4 bases, with 22 bases remaining between them.

The chain has TRBV28 and TRBJ2-3; D gene uncertain. The CDR3 is 13 amino acids. Trimming pared 3 bases from V and 9 bases from J, leaving 13 bases between. Germline V gives CDR1 MDHEN, CDR2 SYDVKM. The CDR3 bases are TGTGCCAGCAGTTTTCCCGTAGCTGAGACGCAGTATTTT. This encodes CASSFPVAETQYF.

This chain connects TRBV18 to TRBJ1-4; a weak D match, TRBD1 (6 bases). Trimming took off 6 bases at V and 5 bases at J, with 10 bases between the two ends. The CDR3 has 13 amino acids. Germline CDR1 KGHSH, CDR2 LQKENI. CDR3 nucleotide sequence: TGTGCCAGCTCTCTGGACAGCAATGAAAAACTGTTTTTT. It codes for CASSLDSNEKLFF.

This chain connects TRBV7-3 to TRBJ2-2; D might be TRBD2 (6 bases). CDR3 length equals 15 residues. The germline V gene has CDR1 SGHTA and CDR2 FQGTGA. V dropped 5 bases and J dropped 3 bases, with 13 bases sitting between them. The DNA for the CDR3 is TGTGCCAGCAGCCGCTCCGGGACTTACACCGGGGAGCTGTTTTTT. As protein: CASSRSGTYTGELFF.

V gene TRBV2 combines with J gene TRBJ2-2; the match to TRBD2 covers 13 bases. Germline V gene lookup returns CDR1 SNHLY and CDR2 FYNNEI. The V and J ends lost 6 bases and 5 bases, in that order; junction bases with no gene match: 3. The CDR3 extends over 15 amino acids. CDR3 loop: CASRGTSGITGELFF. The CDR3 DNA sequence: TGTGCCAGCAGGGGGACTAGCGGGATAACCGGGGAGCTGTTTTTT.

The chain carries TRBV5-1 and TRBJ2-3; D is uncertain. The germline V gene encodes CDR1 SGHRS and CDR2 YFSETQ. CDR3 length: 14 residues. The V end lost 4 bases, the J end lost 5 bases, and 14 bases lay between the germline ends. The CDR3 nucleotides are TGCGCCAGCAGCCCGGCTGGGCGCAGAGATACGCAGTATTTT. This sequence encodes CASSPAGRRDTQYF. Based on the CDR3 plus reference TRBV5-1 and TRBJ2-3, the full variable domain is KAGVTQTPRYLIKTRGQQVTLSCSPISGHRSVSWYQQTPGQGLQFLFEYFSETQRNKGNFPGRFSGRQFSNSRSEMNVSTLELGDSALYLCASSPAGRRDTQYFGPGTRLTVL.

This clone was observed once. The rearrangement uses TRBV2 and TRBJ1-5, with 7 bases identical to TRBD1. CDR1 and CDR2 (germline): SNHLY, FYNNEI. V gave up 6 bases and J gave up 0 bases; unmatched junction bases: 2. The CDR3 has 14 amino acids. CDR3 region: CASRTGNSNQPQHF. Written as DNA, the CDR3 is TGTGCCAGCAGGACAGGGAATAGCAATCAGCCCCAGCATTTT.

This clone was detected only a few times. Other DNA variants within this sample encode the same CDR3. The J gene is TRBJ1-2, the V gene TRBV7-9; TRBD1 is a possible D gene (5 bases). V gave up 3 bases and J gave up 0 bases, with 8 bases separating them. This CDR3 has 14 amino acids. Germline-derived CDR1 and CDR2 are SEHNR and FQNEAQ (reference sequence). The CDR3 DNA is TGTGCCAGCAGCTTGGACACGTCTAACTATGGCTACACCTTC. As protein: CASSLDTSNYGYTF.

The chain uses TRBV5-1 and TRBJ2-7; D may be TRBD1 (6 bases). CDR1 SGHRS and CDR2 YFSETQ come from the germline V gene. The V gene lost 2 bases and the J gene lost 3 bases, with 12 bases spanning the gap. The CDR3 length is 14 residues. CDR3 nucleotides: TGCGCCAGCAGCTTCGGGACACAAGACTACGAGCAGTACTTC. Protein: CASSFGTQDYEQYF.

The rearrangement uses TRBV19 and TRBJ2-1; TRBD2 is a possible D gene (5 bases). Trimming left V 5 bases short and J 6 bases short, with 11 bases between. The CDR3 contains 13 residues. CDR1 is LNHDA, CDR2 SQIVND, per germline (reference sequence). DNA of the CDR3: TGTGCCAGTAGTCCTACTAGAGGCAATGAGCAGTTCTTC. Its protein is CASSPTRGNEQFF.

Written as DNA, the CDR3 is TGCGCCAGCAGCCAAGTCCTGGGACAGGGCATGAACACTGAAGCTTTCTTT. It is translated as CASSQVLGQGMNTEAFF. The chain is built from TRBV4-1 and TRBJ1-1; TRBD1 agrees at 9 bases. The trim removed 1 base at V and 0 bases at J, leaving 6 bases unmatched. The CDR3 loop spans 17 amino acids. Per the germline V gene, CDR1 is MGHRA and CDR2 is YSYEKL.

The chain has TRBV30 and TRBJ2-1; TRBD2 matches 7 bases. Germline V lookup: CDR1 GTSNPN, CDR2 SVGIG (reference sequence). The CDR3 consists of 19 residues. Germline trimming cut 1 base from V and 4 bases from J; bases unmatched to any gene: 19. This chain's CDR3 is CAWSGGGSESQKGYNEQFF. Written as DNA, the CDR3 is TGTGCCTGGAGTGGGGGCGGGAGTGAATCCCAGAAGGGTTACAATGAGCAGTTCTTC.

This rearrangement joins TRBV11-3 to TRBJ2-3; 12 bases match TRBD1. CDR3 length: 15 residues. The J segment lost 4 bases and the V segment lost 5 bases, leaving 4 bases of the junction unmatched. Germline CDR1 is SGHNT and CDR2 is YENEEA. This chain's CDR3 is CASSGGTGGADTQYF. CDR3 DNA: TGTGCCAGCAGCGGAGGGACAGGGGGCGCAGATACGCAGTATTTT.